This TCR beta chain is from a study of shared clonotypes between healthy human individuals. Study-level findings and limits: Clonotype sharing among donors was thought likely to change with sequencing depth. Across a few donors, naive CD4 shared roughly 5%, naive CD8 over 3%, memory CD4 about 2.5%, memory CD8 0.4% to 0.5%.

Comments on this clone: Its antigen is not known.

The protocol was immunoSEQ multiplex PCR, while the TCRdb copy is restricted to in-frame clones and leaves out a portion. The data hold approximately 710,000 clones, with about 92% observed a single time. The TCR was taken from a man younger than 35 in good health. Some clones in this sample may be carry-over from other donors' samples. Input material: memory CD8+ T cells from PBMCs. Specified subset: CD45RO+ cells pooled with CCR7-negative TemRA cells.

The CDR3 DNA reads as TGTGCAAGTCGCCCAGAGCGGGCCTTC. Its translation is CASRPERAF. The chain couples TRBV12-2 to TRBJ2-7; TRBD2, as called in the table, went unchecked against the DNA. TRBV12-2 is tagged as a pseudogene. There are 9 residues in the CDR3.